The next 8 T cell receptor beta chains were all read from a single sample in a study of graft-versus-host responses after intestinal transplantation. The repertoire was sequenced with immunoSEQ multiplex PCR; TCRdb's copy has only in-frame clones and lacks some. This sample has under 20,000 clones, with about nine tenths found just once. The specimen comprised PBMCs, sampled about 240 days after intestinal transplant. These receptors were obtained from a human patient who received an intestinal transplant, so some T cells may come from the graft donor.

This clone turned up a few times. The CDR3 reads CASSLLAGGTDTQYF. CDR3 DNA sequence: TGTGCCAGCAGCCTACTAGCGGGGGGCACAGATACGCAGTATTTT. This chain uses TRBV11-2 with TRBJ2-3; 11 bases agree with TRBD2. The CDR3 runs 15 residues. The germline V gene has CDR1 SGHAT and CDR2 FQNNGV. The V gene end was trimmed by 5 bases and the J gene end by 1 base; junction bases not matched to a gene: 2.

The rearrangement uses TRBV5-1 and TRBJ1-2; 8 bases match TRBD1. The CDR3 runs to 14 residues. V lost 3 bases, J lost 4 bases, and 5 bases stayed unmatched. CDR1 is SGHRS and CDR2 is YFSETQ in the germline V gene. The CDR3 DNA reads as TGCGCCAGCAGCTATGATACAGGGGGCTATGGCTACACCTTC. Its translation: CASSYDTGGYGYTF. Using reference TRBV5-1 and TRBJ1-2 for the parts outside the CDR3, the full variable domain is KAGVTQTPRYLIKTRGQQVTLSCSPISGHRSVSWYQQTPGQGLQFLFEYFSETQRNKGNFPGRFSGRQFSNSRSEMNVSTLELGDSALYLCASSYDTGGYGYTFGSGTRLTVV.

This clone was seen a single time. V gene TRBV14 combines with J gene TRBJ2-5, with 9 bases lining up with TRBD2. The V segment lost 1 base and the J segment 6 bases; nucleotides outside the gene matches: 3. Germline V CDR1 and CDR2: SGHDN, FVKESK. The CDR3 runs to 14 residues. Written as DNA, the CDR3 is TGTGCCAGCAGCCAAGCCCTAGCGGGGAAGACCCAGTACTTC. Translation: CASSQALAGKTQYF.

The V gene is TRBV5-4, the J gene TRBJ2-3; D may be TRBD1 or TRBD2 (6 bases each). CDR3 length equals 16 residues. Germline V lookup: CDR1 SGHNT, CDR2 YYREEE (reference sequence). The V end lost 1 base, the J end lost 0 bases, and 12 bases lay between the germline ends. CDR3 DNA sequence: TGTGCCAGCAGCTTGCCACAGGGACTTAGCACAGATACGCAGTATTTT. The encoded protein is CASSLPQGLSTDTQYF.

The chain links TRBV2 to TRBJ1-3; D uncertain. From germline, CDR1 is SNHLY and CDR2 FYNNEI. Trimming shortened V by 4 bases and J by 1 base, and 20 bases separated the two germline ends. This CDR3 comprises 18 residues. For the CDR3, the DNA is TGTGCCAGCAGTGTATACGGCATTGGGAAAAGATCTGGAAACACCATATATTTT. This codes for CASSVYGIGKRSGNTIYF.

J is TRBJ1-4 and V is TRBV7-9; tentatively, D is TRBD1 (5 bases). The CDR3 totals 16 residues. Per the germline V gene, CDR1 is SEHNR and CDR2 is FQNEAQ (reference sequence). V was pared by 6 bases and J by 3 bases, with 17 bases between. The chain's CDR3 is CASSPRPAGANEKLFF. CDR3 in DNA: TGTGCCAGCAGTCCTCGACCGGCGGGGGCTAATGAAAAACTGTTTTTT. The whole variable domain, filled in from reference TRBV7-9 and TRBJ1-4, reads DTGVSQNPRHKITKRGQNVTFRCDPISEHNRLYWYRQTLGQGPEFLTYFQNEAQLEKSRLLSDRFSAERPKGSFSTLEIQRTEQGDSAMYLCASSPRPAGANEKLFFGSGTQLSVL.

V and J are TRBV5-1 and TRBJ2-2; no reliable D call. CDR3 size: 15 residues. The V end was cut by 1 base, the J end by 0 bases, with 7 bases between. The germline CDR1 and CDR2 sequences are SGHRS and YFSETQ. CDR3 sequence: CASSLTAPNTGELFF. DNA of the CDR3: TGCGCCAGCAGCTTGACGGCCCCGAACACCGGGGAGCTGTTTTTT.

The J gene is TRBJ2-3, the V gene TRBV25-1; D call uncertain. The CDR3 extends over 12 amino acids. The germline V and J ends were trimmed by 5 bases and 0 bases, with 3 bases remaining between them. Germline lookup yields CDR1 MGHDK and CDR2 SYGVNS. The CDR3 spells CASSLSTDTQYF. CDR3 sequence (DNA): TGTGCCAGCAGTCTTAGCACAGATACGCAGTATTTT.